The TCR beta chain under discussion was sequenced for a study of CXCR3-negative and CXCR3-positive naive CD8 T cells. General observations from the study: CXCR3-positive naive cells had more hydrophobic TRB CDR3s than CXCR3-negative naive cells. TCR strength was inferred from TRB CDR3 properties, while surface CD5 was comparable between naive subsets.

On this clonotype itself: Its antigen is still unknown.

UMI-labeled 5' RACE TRB cDNA libraries were prepared from the cells. TCRdb derives one entry per CDR3 protein from the 5' RACE reads, leaving out DNA. This listing includes approximately 140,000 distinct CDR3 sequences. CDR1 and CDR2 (germline): MDHEN, SYDVKM. The CDR3 spans 14 residues. A CD45RO-CCR7+CD27+CD95- phenotype identified naive CD8+ T cells. The TCR comes from a human donor in good health. Some clones in this sample may be carry-over from other donors' samples. Sequenced sample: naive CXCR3+ CD8+ T cells from blood. Noted subset: CD45RO-CCR7+CD27+CD95- naive CD8+ T cells expressing CXCR3 (TNR3+). V is TRBV28 and J is TRBJ2-6; TCRdb returns TRBD2, unconfirmable since there is no DNA. The CDR3 loop is CASSPPRGANVLTF.